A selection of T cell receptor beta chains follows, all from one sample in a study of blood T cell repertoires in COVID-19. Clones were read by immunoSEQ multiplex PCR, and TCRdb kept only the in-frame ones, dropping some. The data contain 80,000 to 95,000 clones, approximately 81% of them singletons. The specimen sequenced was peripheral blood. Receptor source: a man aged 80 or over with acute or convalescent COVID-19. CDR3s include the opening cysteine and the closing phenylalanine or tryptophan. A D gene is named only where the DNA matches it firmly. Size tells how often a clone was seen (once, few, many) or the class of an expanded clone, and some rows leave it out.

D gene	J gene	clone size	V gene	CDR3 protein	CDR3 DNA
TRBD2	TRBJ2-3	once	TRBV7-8	CASSGSSFSTDTQYF	TGTGCCAGTAGCGGGAGTTCTTTTAGCACAGATACGCAGTATTTT
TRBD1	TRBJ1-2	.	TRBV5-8	CASSVQGAGGYTF	TGTGCCAGCAGCGTACAGGGGGCCGGGGGCTACACCTTC
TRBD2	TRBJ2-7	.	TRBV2	CASSVGTSVLQYF	TGTGCCAGCAGTGTCGGGACTAGTGTTCTGCAGTACTTC
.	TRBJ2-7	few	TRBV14	CASSHEPTGYEQYF	TGTGCCAGCAGCCATGAACCGACAGGATACGAGCAGTACTTC
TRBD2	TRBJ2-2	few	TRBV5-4	CASSPTSGSGPGELFF	TGTGCCAGCAGCCCGACTAGCGGGAGCGGGCCCGGGGAGCTGTTTTTT
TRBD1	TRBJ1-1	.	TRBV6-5	CASSRTGDTEAFF	TGTGCCAGCAGTCGGACAGGGGACACTGAAGCTTTCTTT
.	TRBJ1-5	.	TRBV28	CASSPPKSGGGQPQHF	TGTGCCAGCAGCCCCCCGAAATCGGGGGGAGGTCAGCCCCAGCATTTT
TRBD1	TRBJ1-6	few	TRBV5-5	CASSLGTGESPLHF	TGTGCCAGCAGCCTCGGGACAGGGGAATCACCCCTCCACTTT
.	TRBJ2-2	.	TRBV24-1	CATRSSPSTGELFF	TGTGCCACCAGGTCCTCTCCGAGCACCGGGGAGCTGTTTTTT
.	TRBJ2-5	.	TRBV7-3	CASSLGAQETQYF	TGTGCCAGCAGCTTAGGGGCCCAAGAGACCCAGTACTTC
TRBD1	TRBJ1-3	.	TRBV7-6	CASSSSGTGGRGNSGNTIYF	TGTGCCAGCAGCTCATCCGGGACAGGGGGGAGGGGGAACTCTGGAAACACCATATATTTT
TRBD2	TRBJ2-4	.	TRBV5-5	CASSSGLAGAGGAKNIQYF	TGTGCCAGCAGCTCGGGACTAGCGGGAGCGGGTGGGGCCAAAAACATTCAGTACTTC
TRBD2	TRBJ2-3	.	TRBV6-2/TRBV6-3	CASSYEGLTFTDTQYF	TGTGCCAGCAGTTACGAGGGACTAACGTTCACAGATACGCAGTATTTT
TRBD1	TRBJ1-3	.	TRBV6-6	CASRTGQGESSSIYF	TGTGCCAGCAGGACCGGACAGGGGGAAAGTAGTTCCATATATTTT
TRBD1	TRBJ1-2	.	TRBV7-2	CASSLALGQFNGYTF	TGTGCCAGCAGCTTAGCGTTGGGACAGTTTAATGGCTACACCTTC